Each of the 11 T cell receptor beta chains below was sequenced from the same sample in a study of T cell clonality in common variable immunodeficiency. This table comes from immunoSEQ multiplex PCR, and its TCRdb copy is limited to in-frame clones, with some not included. This sample has 15,000 to 20,000 clones, each found more than once. The study's findings and limits: Reportedly, TCR beta sequences from common variable immunodeficiency showed fewer deletions and N-nucleotide insertions.

The antigens these receptors bind are not known. Sequencing was done on a sample of peripheral blood mononuclear cells. Every receptor here comes from a human donor with common variable immunodeficiency.

There are a few counts of this clone. The read comes to an end 3 residues before the CDR3 does, leaving the germline J gene to fill in the end. Other DNA sequences within the sample encode an identical CDR3. The J gene is TRBJ1-1, the V gene TRBV30; D call uncertain. Trimming pared 0 bases from V and 0 bases from J, leaving 8 bases between. Germline values: CDR1 GTSNPN, CDR2 SVGIG (reference sequence). This CDR3 has 14 amino acids. CDR3 in amino acids: CAWSVIQMNTEAFF. CDR3 bases read: TGTGCCTGGAGTGTCATACAAATGAACACTGAA.

This clone was counted many times. The read comes to an end 3 residues before the CDR3 does, leaving the germline J gene to fill in the end. The chain uses TRBV30 and TRBJ1-5; maybe TRBD1 (5 bases). Germline V gene sequence: CDR1 GTSNPN, CDR2 SVGIG (reference sequence). V was shortened by 0 bases and J by 6 bases, with 9 bases between the two germline ends. The CDR3 length is 13 residues. CDR3 bases read: TGTGCCTGGAGTGTCAGCGGGGGTCAGCCC. Its protein is CAWSVSGGQP. The CDR3 reads in full as CAWSVSGGQPQHF. The complete variable domain, with remaining parts taken from reference TRBV30 and TRBJ1-5, reads SQTIHQWPATLVQPVGSPLSLECTVEGTSNPNLYWYRQAAGRGLQLLFYSVGIGQISSEVPQNLSASRPQDRQFILSSKKLLLSDSGFYLCAWSVSGGQPQHFGDGTRLSIL.

This clone has a handful of counts. The sequenced fragment ends 3 residues before the CDR3 boundary, so the rest is inferred from the germline J gene. The chain couples TRBV30 to TRBJ2-1, with 8 bases that match TRBD2. Looked up from germline, CDR1 is GTSNPN and CDR2 is SVGIG (reference sequence). Trimming at V came to 0 bases and at J to 3 bases, leaving 4 bases not matched to a gene. The CDR3 is made up of 15 amino acids. The part of the CDR3 DNA that was read is TGTGCCTGGAGTGTTATCAGCGGGAGCTACAATGAG. It specifies CAWSVISGSYNE. The full CDR3 protein is CAWSVISGSYNEQFF.

This clone was picked up many times. From the germline J gene comes the end of the CDR3, since the read stops 3 residues before it. J is TRBJ2-3 and V is TRBV12-3 or TRBV12-4; 10 nucleotides match TRBD2. The CDR3 has 16 residues. Trimming at V came to 2 bases and at J to 1 base, leaving 3 bases not matched to a gene. CDR3 bases read: TGTGCCAGCAGTTTATTCCTAGCGGGGGGCACAGATACG. Encoded protein: CASSLFLAGGTDT. The CDR3 in full is CASSLFLAGGTDTQYF.

This clone showed up many times. The sequenced part of the CDR3 DNA is TGTGCCATCAGTTCTACCGACCGGGGCTATGGC. Its translation is CAISSTDRGYG. The entire CDR3 is CAISSTDRGYGYTF. This chain joins TRBV10-3 and TRBJ1-2, with unresolved D. The CDR3 goes on 3 residues after the read ends, and that part is filled in from the germline J gene. Trimming shortened V by 5 bases and J by 4 bases, and 14 bases separated the two germline ends. This CDR3 contains 14 residues. The germline V gene has CDR1 ENHRY and CDR2 SYGVKD.

By its share, this clone is medium-sized. The missing CDR3 end, 3 residues past where the read stops, is filled in from the germline J gene. This chain links TRBV19 with TRBJ1-1, with D tentatively TRBD1 (5 bases). Germline V gene sequence: CDR1 LNHDA, CDR2 SQIVND (reference sequence). V lost 3 bases, J lost 5 bases, and 10 bases lay in between. The CDR3 is 13 residues long. The CDR3 protein is CASSIKGLTEAFF. The CDR3 bases that were read are TGTGCCAGTAGTATCAAGGGACTTACTGAA.

Regarding this clone: The read ends 3 residues before the CDR3 terminus; that terminus is restored from the germline J gene. This rearrangement joins TRBV20-1 to TRBJ2-3, with 7 positions matching TRBD2. J lost 3 bases, V lost 6 bases, and 12 bases had no gene match. From germline, CDR1 is DFQATT and CDR2 SNEGSKA (reference sequence). The CDR3 length is 15 residues. The CDR3 loop reads CSALAPSGLTDTQYF. CDR3 DNA (partial): TGCAGTGCCTTAGCGCCTAGCGGTTTGACAGATACG.

This clone was found many times. With the read ending 3 residues before the CDR3 end, the germline J gene is used to fill in that end. The V and J genes are TRBV7-8 and TRBJ2-7; 9 bases agree with TRBD2. This CDR3 region has 15 residues. Germline CDR1 is SGHVS and CDR2 is FQNEAQ. V shed 0 bases and J 3 bases; nucleotides not matched to a gene: 3. CDR3 DNA, as far as it was read: TGTGCCAGCAGCTTAGCCGGACTAGCGAGCTACGAG. Translating gives CASSLAGLASYE. From start to end, the CDR3 is CASSLAGLASYEQYF.

In its sample, this clone was seen a few times. The read ends 3 residues early relative to the CDR3; the germline J gene fills the gap. This chain connects TRBV2 to TRBJ1-2; TRBD1 agrees at 8 bases. The CDR3 has 15 amino acids. Germline V lookup: CDR1 SNHLY, CDR2 FYNNEI. V gave up 1 base and J gave up 3 bases; unmatched junction bases: 4. CDR3 bases read: TGTGCCAGCAGTGAAGTGCGACAGGGGTACTATGGC. This codes for CASSEVRQGYYG. The whole CDR3 reads CASSEVRQGYYGYTF.

This clone showed up many times. The CDR3 end lies 3 residues beyond the end of the read and is filled in from the germline J gene. The chain is built from TRBV18 and TRBJ1-2, with D perhaps matching TRBD1 (6 bases). The length of the CDR3 is 15 residues. Trimming removed 0 bases at V and 4 bases at J, with 12 bases between. Germline V CDR1 and CDR2: KGHSH, LQKENI. CDR3 protein: CASSPPMGQIYGYTF. The CDR3 DNA, read in part, is TGTGCCAGCTCACCACCGATGGGACAAATCTATGGC.

This clone was found a few times. The read terminates 3 residues ahead of where the CDR3 ends, so the germline J gene completes it. The chain joins TRBV5-1 to TRBJ2-2; D may be TRBD2 (5 bases). Trimming left V 0 bases short and J 3 bases short, with 12 bases between. This CDR3 has 16 residues. In germline, CDR1 is SGHRS, CDR2 YFSETQ. This chain's CDR3 is CASSLDSSRYTGELFF. The CDR3 DNA, read in part, is TGCGCCAGCAGCTTGGATTCTAGCAGATACACCGGGGAG.